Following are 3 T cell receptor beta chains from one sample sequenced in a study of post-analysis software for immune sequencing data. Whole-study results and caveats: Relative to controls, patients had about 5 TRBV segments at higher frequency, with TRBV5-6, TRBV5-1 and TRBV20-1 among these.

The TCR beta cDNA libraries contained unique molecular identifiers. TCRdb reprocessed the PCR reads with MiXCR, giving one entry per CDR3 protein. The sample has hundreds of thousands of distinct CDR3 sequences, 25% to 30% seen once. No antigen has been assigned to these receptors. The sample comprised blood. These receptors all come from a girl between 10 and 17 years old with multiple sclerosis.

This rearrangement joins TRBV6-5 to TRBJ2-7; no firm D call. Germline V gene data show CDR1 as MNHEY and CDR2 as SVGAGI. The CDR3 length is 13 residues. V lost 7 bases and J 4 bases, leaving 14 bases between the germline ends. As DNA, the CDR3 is TGTGCCAGCATGACCACCGTAGGGTACGAGCAGTACTTC. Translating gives CASMTTVGYEQYF.

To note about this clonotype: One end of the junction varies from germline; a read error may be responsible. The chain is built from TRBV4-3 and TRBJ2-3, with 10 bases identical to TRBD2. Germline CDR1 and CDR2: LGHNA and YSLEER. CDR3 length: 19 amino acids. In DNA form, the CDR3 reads TGCGTCAGCAGCCAAGATGGCCTAGCGGGAGCGTCAAGCACAGATACGCAGTATTTT. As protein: CVSSQDGLAGASSTDTQYF.

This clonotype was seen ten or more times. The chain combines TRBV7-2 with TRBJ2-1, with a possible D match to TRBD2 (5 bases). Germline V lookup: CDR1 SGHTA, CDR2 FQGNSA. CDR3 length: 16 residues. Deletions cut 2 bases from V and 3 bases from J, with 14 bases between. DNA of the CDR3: TGTGCCAGCAGCTTAAGCGGTGCGGTTAGCTACAATGAGCAGTTCTTC. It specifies CASSLSGAVSYNEQFF.